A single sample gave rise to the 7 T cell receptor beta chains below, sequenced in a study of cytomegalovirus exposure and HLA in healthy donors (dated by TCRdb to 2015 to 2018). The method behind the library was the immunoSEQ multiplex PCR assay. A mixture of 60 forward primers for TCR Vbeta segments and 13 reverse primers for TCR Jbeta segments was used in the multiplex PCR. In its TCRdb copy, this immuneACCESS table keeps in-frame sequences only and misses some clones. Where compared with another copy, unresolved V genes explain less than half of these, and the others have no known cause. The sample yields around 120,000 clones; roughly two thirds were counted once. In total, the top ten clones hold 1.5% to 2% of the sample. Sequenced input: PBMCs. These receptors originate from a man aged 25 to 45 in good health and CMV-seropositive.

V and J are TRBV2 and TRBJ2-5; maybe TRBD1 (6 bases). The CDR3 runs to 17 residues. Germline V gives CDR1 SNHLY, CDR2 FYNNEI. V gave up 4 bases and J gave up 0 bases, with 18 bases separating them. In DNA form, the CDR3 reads TGTGCCAGCAGTGGGGCCGAATCAACAGGGCACCAAGAGACCCAGTACTTC. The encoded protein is CASSGAESTGHQETQYF. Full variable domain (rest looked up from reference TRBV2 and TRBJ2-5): EPEVTQTPSHQVTQMGQEVILRCVPISNHLYFYWYRQILGQKVEFLVSFYNNEISEKSEIFDDQFSVERPDGSNFTLKIRSTKLEDSAMYFCASSGAESTGHQETQYFGPGTRLLVL.

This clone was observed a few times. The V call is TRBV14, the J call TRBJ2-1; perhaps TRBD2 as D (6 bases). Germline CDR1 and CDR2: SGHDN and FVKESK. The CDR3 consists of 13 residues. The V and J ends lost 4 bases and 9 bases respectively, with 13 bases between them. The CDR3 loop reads CASSPRLVGEQFF. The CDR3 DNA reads TGTGCCAGCAGCCCAAGACTAGTTGGTGAGCAGTTCTTC.

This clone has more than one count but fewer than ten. CDR3 in amino acids: CASSITGFTDTQYF. In nucleotides, the CDR3 is TGTGCCAGCAGTATTACAGGGTTCACAGATACGCAGTATTTT. The chain has TRBV6-5 and TRBJ2-3; D perhaps matches TRBD1 (6 bases). This CDR3 contains 14 residues. V lost 5 bases to trimming and J lost 2 bases, with 11 bases between them. Germline values: CDR1 MNHEY, CDR2 SVGAGI.

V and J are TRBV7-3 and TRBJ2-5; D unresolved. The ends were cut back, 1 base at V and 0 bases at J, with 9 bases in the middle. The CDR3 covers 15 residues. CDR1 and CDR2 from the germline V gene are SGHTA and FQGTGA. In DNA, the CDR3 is TGTGCCAGCAGCTTAAATGGCGGCCACCAAGAGACCCAGTACTTC. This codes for CASSLNGGHQETQYF.

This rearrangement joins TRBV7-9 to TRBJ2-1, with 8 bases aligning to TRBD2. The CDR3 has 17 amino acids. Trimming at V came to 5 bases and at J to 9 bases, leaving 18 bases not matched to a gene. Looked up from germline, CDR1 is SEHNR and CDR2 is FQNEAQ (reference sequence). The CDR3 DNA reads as TGTGCCAGCAGCCCATCGACAGACCTTAAAGCGGGAGCTGAGCAGTTCTTC. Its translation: CASSPSTDLKAGAEQFF.

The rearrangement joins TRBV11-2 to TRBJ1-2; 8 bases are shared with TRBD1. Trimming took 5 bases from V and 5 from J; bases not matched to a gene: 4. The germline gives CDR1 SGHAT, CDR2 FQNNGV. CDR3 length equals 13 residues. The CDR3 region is CASSPQGVYGYTF. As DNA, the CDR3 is TGTGCCAGCAGCCCACAGGGGGTTTATGGCTACACCTTC.

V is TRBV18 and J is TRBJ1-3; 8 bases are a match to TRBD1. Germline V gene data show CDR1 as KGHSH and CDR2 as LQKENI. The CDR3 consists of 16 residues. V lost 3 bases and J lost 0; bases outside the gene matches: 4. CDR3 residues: CASSPYRGSSGNTIYF. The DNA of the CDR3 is TGTGCCAGCTCACCGTACAGGGGGTCCTCTGGAAACACCATATATTTT.